This T cell receptor (beta chain) was captured by sequencing in a study of cytomegalovirus exposure and HLA in healthy donors. V lost 3 bases and J lost 0, with 9 bases in between. Germline V gives CDR1 SGHTA, CDR2 FQGNSA. This CDR3 has 15 amino acids. The PCR employed 60 Vbeta primers together with 13 Jbeta primers. How the authors handled the data: Later, roughly 86 million unique TCR beta chains were counted in an analysis, and around 11 million of them were shared. Generated by immunoSEQ multiplex PCR, the TCRdb table keeps only in-frame clones and is missing some. From that table come the V and J calls and clone size; the DNA was used to work out D and trimming. The table lists about 160,000 clones, around 85% of them singletons. As regards this clone: What it recognizes is unknown.

Donors were ostensibly healthy at sampling, although undocumented immune exposures were probable. Study results and caveats: A few chains tied to CMV proved CMV antigen-specific in vitro.

The chain uses TRBV7-2 and TRBJ2-1, with a possible D match to TRBD2 (6 bases). This sequence originates from a man aged 45 to 65 in good health and CMV-seropositive. Sequencing was performed on PBMCs. The CDR3 loop reads CASSLAGSSYNEQFF. CDR3 DNA sequence: TGTGCCAGCAGCTTGGCGGGGAGCTCCTACAATGAGCAGTTCTTC.